The 20 T cell receptor beta chains listed next were all sequenced from one sample in a study of molecular identifiers for immune sequencing clone quantification. MiXCR was run by TCRdb on the PCR reads, yielding one entry per CDR3 protein. The repertoire consists of about 630,000 distinct CDR3 sequences, with roughly 27% occurring once and the leading ten covering about 0.84%. The specimen sequenced was naive CD8+ T cells from blood, with Jurkat cell RNA spiked in. Subset described: FACS-sorted CD8+CD4-CCR7+CD45RA+ naive T cells. Receptor source: a human donor in good health. Some libraries in this study had Jurkat cell RNA spiked in.

This rearrangement joins TRBV20-1 to TRBJ2-5; TRBD2 agrees at 9 bases. The length of the CDR3 is 16 residues. V lost 0 bases and J lost 5; bases outside the gene matches: 10. CDR1 and CDR2 (germline): DFQATT, SNEGSKA (reference sequence). CDR3 sequence: CSARDPFASGRETQYF. As DNA, the CDR3 is TGCAGTGCTAGAGATCCTTTCGCCAGCGGGAGGGAGACCCAGTACTTC.

A few counts support this clonotype. This clone may be a read error of a much larger clone one base away. As the CDR3 is not closed by the conserved phenylalanine or tryptophan, this likely results from a read error. The V and J genes are TRBV4-1 and TRBJ2-3; tentatively, D is TRBD1 or TRBD2 (6 bases each). Germline-derived CDR1 and CDR2 are MGHRA and YSYEKL. The CDR3 is 15 amino acids. V was cut by 1 base and J by 6 bases, with 14 bases left in between. CDR3 amino acids: CASSQAWGAVDTQYS. In DNA form, the CDR3 reads TGCGCCAGCAGCCAAGCGTGGGGGGCGGTGGATACGCAGTATTCT.

The sample holds a few counts of this clonotype. CDR3 amino acids: CASEGRATDGYTF. The CDR3 nucleotides are TGTGCCAGCGAGGGCAGGGCTACGGATGGCTACACCTTC. This rearrangement joins TRBV2 to TRBJ1-2; TRBD1 might be the D (5 bases). CDR1 is SNHLY and CDR2 is FYNNEI in the germline V gene. Trimming left V 8 bases short and J 6 bases short, with 16 bases between. There are 13 residues in the CDR3. The full variable domain, in which reference TRBV2 and TRBJ1-2 provide the parts outside the CDR3, is EPEVTQTPSHQVTQMGQEVILRCVPISNHLYFYWYRQILGQKVEFLVSFYNNEISEKSEIFDDQFSVERPDGSNFTLKIRSTKLEDSAMYFCASEGRATDGYTFGSGTRLTVV.

The rearrangement uses TRBV10-3 and TRBJ2-7, with unresolved D. CDR1 is ENHRY and CDR2 is SYGVKD in the germline V gene. V dropped 6 bases and J dropped 5 bases, with 11 bases sitting between them. The CDR3 sequence is 12 residues long. The CDR3 bases are TGTGCCATCAGAGGGCTATCCCACGAGCAGTACTTC. This encodes CAIRGLSHEQYF.

This clonotype was seen a few times. The chain couples TRBV4-1 to TRBJ2-1; TRBD2 matches 8 bases. Germline loops: CDR1 MGHRA, CDR2 YSYEKL. This CDR3 spans 15 amino acids. Trimming at V came to 4 bases and at J to 6 bases, leaving 8 bases not matched to a gene. In DNA form, the CDR3 reads TGCGCCAGCAGCCCGGGGGGGGCGGGGGTCAATGAGCAGTTCTTC. Encoded protein: CASSPGGAGVNEQFF.

There are many counts of this clonotype. This chain connects TRBV12-3 or TRBV12-4 to TRBJ1-1; a weak D match, TRBD1 (6 bases). The V end was cut by 6 bases, the J end by 5 bases, with 16 bases between. The CDR3 has 14 residues. The CDR3 loop is CASSQGSGFTEAFF. CDR3 DNA sequence: TGTGCCAGCAGCCAGGGGTCGGGTTTTACTGAAGCTTTCTTT.

Turning to this clonotype: An end of the junction differs from the germline gene, which may be a read error. V and J are TRBV6-6 and TRBJ2-3; 12 positions agree with TRBD2. Germline V gene sequence: CDR1 MNHNY, CDR2 SVGAGI (reference sequence). This CDR3 comprises 20 residues. As DNA, the CDR3 is TGTGCCAGCAGTTACTTGGCTAGCGGGGGGGACCAACCTAGCACAGCTACGCAGTATTTT. Protein product: CASSYLASGGDQPSTATQYF.

For this clonotype: One junction end does not reproduce the germline sequence, and a read error may be involved. The chain links TRBV10-3 to TRBJ2-5; TRBD2 matches at 7 bases. The CDR3 is 17 amino acids. Germline-derived CDR1 and CDR2 are ENHRY and SYGVKD. The chain's CDR3 is CAISESLPSGGRATQSF. The CDR3, as DNA: TGTGCCATCAGTGAGTCCCTCCCCTCCGGGGGGAGAGCGACCCAGTCCTTC.

The chain combines TRBV23-1 with TRBJ2-7; the D gene is possibly TRBD2 (5 bases). TRBV23-1 is recorded as an ORF, its role being uncertain. The CDR3 is 11 amino acids. Trimming left V 10 bases short and J 5 bases short, with 12 bases between. The chain's CDR3 is CATSIGDEQYF. Written as DNA, the CDR3 is TGCGCCACTTCGATCGGGGACGAGCAGTACTTC.

The table lists this clonotype with a few counts. This chain joins TRBV27 and TRBJ1-2; TRBD1 agrees at 7 bases. This CDR3 comprises 14 residues. The V segment lost 5 bases and the J segment 3 bases; nucleotides outside the gene matches: 6. Germline assignment: CDR1 MNHEY and CDR2 SMNVEV (reference sequence). CDR3 sequence: CASSPGTADYGYTF. CDR3 coding DNA: TGTGCCAGCAGTCCCGGGACAGCGGACTATGGCTACACCTTC.

This clonotype was counted many times. This chain connects TRBV7-9 to TRBJ2-7, with 7 bases lining up with TRBD1. V dropped 6 bases and J dropped 0; count of bases not matched to a gene: 11. CDR1 SEHNR and CDR2 FQNEAQ come from the germline V gene (reference sequence). This CDR3 is 16 amino acids long. CDR3 bases: TGTGCCAGCAGGACAACCCGATGGGACAGCTCCTACGAGCAGTACTTC. Encoded protein: CASRTTRWDSSYEQYF.

Note on this clonotype: This may come from a read error, since a much larger clone is one base off. The J gene is TRBJ2-3, the V gene TRBV19; possibly TRBD1 or TRBD2 for D (5 bases each). V lost 7 bases and J lost 5, with 13 bases in between. The CDR3 is 13 amino acids. Germline CDR1 reads LNHDA; CDR2 reads SQIVND (reference sequence). The CDR3 region is CASTSWGIDTQYF. CDR3 coding DNA: TGTGCCAGTACTAGCTGGGGGATAGATACGCAGTATTTT.

At least ten counts were recorded for this clonotype. The CDR3 nucleotides are TGTGCCAGCAGACCCGGACAGGGATCCTACGAGCAGTACTTC. The encoded protein is CASRPGQGSYEQYF. The chain links TRBV28 to TRBJ2-7; 8 bases fit TRBD1. The V gene's germline CDR1 is MDHEN and CDR2 SYDVKM. The CDR3 loop spans 14 amino acids. J was trimmed by 1 base and V by 6 bases; bases with no gene match: 5.

Note on this clonotype: A much larger clone lies one base from this, so it may be a read error. The CDR3 is CASSLVRGYEQYF. The CDR3 DNA is TGTGCCAGCAGCTTAGTCCGGGGCTACGAGCAGTACTTC. The chain employs TRBV5-6 and TRBJ2-7, with a possible D match to TRBD2 (5 bases). The length of the CDR3 is 13 residues. Trimming took off 2 bases at V and 3 bases at J, with 9 bases between the two ends. CDR1 is SGHDT and CDR2 is YYEEEE in the germline V gene.

This clonotype was observed a few times. The chain employs TRBV19 and TRBJ2-7; 8 bases line up with TRBD1. The ends lost 7 bases at V and 6 bases at J; junction bases unmatched: 5. This CDR3 contains 12 residues. Germline V gene lookup returns CDR1 LNHDA and CDR2 SQIVND (reference sequence). CDR3 region: CASKGTGGEQYF. CDR3 bases: TGTGCCAGTAAAGGGACAGGCGGCGAGCAGTACTTC.

This clonotype was observed many times. The rearrangement uses TRBV5-4 and TRBJ2-7; TRBD2 matches at 8 bases. Losses at the gene ends were 5 bases for V and 0 bases for J; bases not matched to a gene: 4. CDR1 SGHNT and CDR2 YYREEE come from the germline V gene (reference sequence). The CDR3 is 14 amino acids. CDR3 in DNA: TGTGCCAGCAGGACAGCGGGGGACTCCTACGAGCAGTACTTC. It yields the protein CASRTAGDSYEQYF.

The chain joins TRBV27 to TRBJ2-1; D is ambiguous. Trimming shortened V by 4 bases and J by 6 bases, and 10 bases separated the two germline ends. The CDR3 sequence is 13 residues long. Germline loops: CDR1 MNHEY, CDR2 SMNVEV (reference sequence). CDR3 bases: TGTGCCAGCAGTTACATTGGTGGCAATGAGCAGTTCTTC. Translation: CASSYIGGNEQFF.

The V gene is TRBV7-2, the J gene TRBJ2-7, with TRBD1 identical over 8 bases. CDR1 is SGHTA, CDR2 FQGNSA, per germline. This CDR3 contains 15 residues. V shed 5 bases, J shed 1 base, and the junction held 7 bases outside the gene matches. CDR3 nucleotide sequence: TGTGCCAGCAGCATTACAGGGGGAAGATCCTACGAGCAGTACTTC. Protein product: CASSITGGRSYEQYF. The full variable domain, in which reference TRBV7-2 and TRBJ2-7 provide the parts outside the CDR3, is GAGVSQSPSNKVTEKGKDVELRCDPISGHTALYWYRQSLGQGLEFLIYFQGNSAPDKSGLPSDRFSAERTGGSVSTLTIQRTQQEDSAVYLCASSITGGRSYEQYFGPGTRLTVT.

This clonotype was observed a handful of times. The rearrangement uses TRBV2 and TRBJ2-7; a possible D gene is TRBD2 (6 bases). This CDR3 spans 16 amino acids. The germline CDR1 and CDR2 sequences are SNHLY and FYNNEI. V lost 2 bases, J lost 2 bases, and 16 bases lay in between. The CDR3 region has the DNA TGTGCCAGCAGTGAAATATTGGGACTGAAAGCCTACGAGCAGTACTTC. Translation gives CASSEILGLKAYEQYF.

The chain links TRBV13 to TRBJ2-7, with D possibly TRBD2 on 5 matching bases. The CDR3 loop spans 14 amino acids. CDR1 is PRHDT, CDR2 FYEKMQ, per germline (reference sequence). V lost 4 bases to trimming and J lost 3 bases, with 13 bases between them. CDR3 protein: CASSSFRDDYEQYF. CDR3 DNA: TGTGCCAGCAGCTCCTTCCGGGATGACTACGAGCAGTACTTC.